This T cell receptor (beta chain) was identified during a study of cytomegalovirus exposure and HLA in healthy donors. The PCR made use of 60 Vbeta and 13 Jbeta primers. The assay was immunoSEQ multiplex PCR, and TCRdb's table has in-frame clones only and misses some. Its table lists around 210,000 clones. CDR3 length: 15 amino acids. V was clipped by 4 bases and J by 0 bases, with 12 bases between them. Germline lookup yields CDR1 MNHEY and CDR2 SMNVEV (reference sequence). The TCR comes from a woman aged 25 to 39 in good health and CMV-seropositive. The sequencing input was PBMCs. The chain uses TRBV27 and TRBJ1-1; TRBD1 is a possible D gene (6 bases). The CDR3 is CASSSSGHLNTEAFF. The CDR3 nucleotides are TGTGCCAGCAGTTCCTCGGGACACTTGAACACTGAAGCTTTCTTT.